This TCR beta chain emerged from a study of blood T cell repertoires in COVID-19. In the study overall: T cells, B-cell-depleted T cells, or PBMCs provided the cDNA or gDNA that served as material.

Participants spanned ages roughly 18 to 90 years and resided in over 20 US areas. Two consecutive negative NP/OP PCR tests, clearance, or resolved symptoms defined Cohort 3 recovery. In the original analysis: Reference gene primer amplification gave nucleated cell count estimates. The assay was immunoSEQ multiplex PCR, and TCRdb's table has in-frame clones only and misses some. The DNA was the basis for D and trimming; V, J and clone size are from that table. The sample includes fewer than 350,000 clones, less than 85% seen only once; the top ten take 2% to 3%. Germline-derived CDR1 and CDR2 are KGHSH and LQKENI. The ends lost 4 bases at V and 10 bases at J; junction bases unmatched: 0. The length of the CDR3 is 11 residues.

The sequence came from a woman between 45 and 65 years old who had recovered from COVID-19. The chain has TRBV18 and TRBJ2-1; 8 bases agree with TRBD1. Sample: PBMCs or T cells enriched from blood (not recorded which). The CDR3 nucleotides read TGTGCCAGCTCACGGGACAGGGAGCAGTTCTTC. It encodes CASSRDREQFF.